This is a list of T cell receptor beta chains from one sample in a study of breast tumors, draining lymph nodes, adjacent tissues. TCRdb passed the multiplex PCR reads through MiXCR, listing each CDR3 protein once. This sample has 100,000 to 150,000 distinct CDR3 sequences; 20% occur once, and the top ten carry less than 4%. Source material: axillary lymph node tissue. The receptors originated from a female donor with breast cancer. Some clones in this sample may be carry-over from other donors' samples. The CDR3 runs from the conserved cysteine through the conserved F or W. Each record gives: V gene, J gene, clone size, CDR3 protein. Part of the rows lack a size; the others show once, few, many or a class for expanded clones.

v_call: TRBV2
j_call: TRBJ2-7
clone_size: .
cdr3_aa: CASSFETSGSYEQYF

v_call: TRBV15
j_call: TRBJ2-1
clone_size: many
cdr3_aa: CATSRDMAGGPYEQFF

v_call: TRBV2
j_call: TRBJ1-6
clone_size: many
cdr3_aa: CASSDPPGSYNSPLHF

v_call: TRBV2
j_call: TRBJ2-1
clone_size: many
cdr3_aa: CASSAGASGSDNEQFF

v_call: TRBV20-1
j_call: TRBJ1-1
clone_size: once
cdr3_aa: CSAKKRGTEAFF

v_call: TRBV5-1
j_call: TRBJ2-5
clone_size: many
cdr3_aa: CASSSGKGETQYF

v_call: TRBV7-9
j_call: TRBJ2-1
clone_size: many
cdr3_aa: CASSSGSQASEQFF

v_call: TRBV3-1
j_call: TRBJ2-5
clone_size: many
cdr3_aa: CASSRSWGIEETQYF

v_call: TRBV19
j_call: TRBJ1-5
clone_size: many
cdr3_aa: CASNFGTDSNQPQHF

v_call: TRBV2
j_call: TRBJ1-4
clone_size: many
cdr3_aa: CASSPDINEKLFF

v_call: TRBV9
j_call: TRBJ2-3
clone_size: many
cdr3_aa: CASSVEDRTDTQYF

v_call: TRBV5-1
j_call: TRBJ2-7
clone_size: many
cdr3_aa: CASSLGLAGNYEQYF

v_call: TRBV7-7
j_call: TRBJ2-2
clone_size: many
cdr3_aa: CASSADSTNTGELFF

v_call: TRBV24-1
j_call: TRBJ2-2
clone_size: many
cdr3_aa: CATSDLGHRNGTGELFF

v_call: TRBV27
j_call: TRBJ1-6
clone_size: many
cdr3_aa: CASRPFTVHNSPLHF

v_call: TRBV7-9
j_call: TRBJ2-2
clone_size: many
cdr3_aa: CASSPKNRANTGELFF

v_call: TRBV14
j_call: TRBJ2-7
clone_size: many
cdr3_aa: CASSPGTPNEQYF

v_call: TRBV12-3/TRBV12-4
j_call: TRBJ1-2
clone_size: many
cdr3_aa: CASSLAQAAGGYTF

v_call: TRBV7-3
j_call: TRBJ2-1
clone_size: many
cdr3_aa: CASSLVAGGVEQFF

v_call: TRBV7-9
j_call: TRBJ2-2
clone_size: .
cdr3_aa: CASSNTSLNTGELLF

v_call: TRBV24-1
j_call: TRBJ2-3
clone_size: many
cdr3_aa: CATSDAGVPTDTQYF

v_call: TRBV19
j_call: TRBJ1-1
clone_size: .
cdr3_aa: CASSTGENTEAFF

v_call: TRBV2
j_call: TRBJ2-7
clone_size: .
cdr3_aa: CASSETAPYERYF

v_call: TRBV20-1
j_call: TRBJ2-6
clone_size: many
cdr3_aa: CSARAITSGANVLTF

v_call: TRBV7-3
j_call: TRBJ2-5
clone_size: many
cdr3_aa: CASSRQGETQYF

v_call: TRBV6-1
j_call: TRBJ1-2
clone_size: .
cdr3_aa: CASTPTRGANYGYTF

v_call: TRBV6-1
j_call: TRBJ2-7
clone_size: many
cdr3_aa: CASSKDRLFYEQYF

v_call: TRBV20-1
j_call: TRBJ2-3
clone_size: many
cdr3_aa: CSARTTSGTNIGPTDTQYF

v_call: TRBV18
j_call: TRBJ2-1
clone_size: few
cdr3_aa: CASSPTPSGGYNEQFF

v_call: TRBV18
j_call: TRBJ2-7
clone_size: many
cdr3_aa: CASSPSGTISYEQYF

v_call: TRBV9
j_call: TRBJ2-3
clone_size: many
cdr3_aa: CASSPGVTDTQYF

v_call: TRBV28
j_call: TRBJ2-3
clone_size: few
cdr3_aa: CASTRERDTQYF

v_call: TRBV6-6
j_call: TRBJ2-1
clone_size: many
cdr3_aa: CASRLGLAEWNEQFF

v_call: TRBV6-5
j_call: TRBJ2-4
clone_size: once
cdr3_aa: CASSEPGTNIQYF

v_call: TRBV2
j_call: TRBJ1-2
clone_size: .
cdr3_aa: CASSEAWTGSYGYTF

v_call: TRBV24-1
j_call: TRBJ2-1
clone_size: many
cdr3_aa: CATSDILAGGSSEQFF

v_call: TRBV9
j_call: TRBJ2-3
clone_size: many
cdr3_aa: CASSVGQGPTDTQYF

v_call: TRBV10-3
j_call: TRBJ2-1
clone_size: many
cdr3_aa: CAISESKDEQFF

v_call: TRBV20-1
j_call: TRBJ1-2
clone_size: many
cdr3_aa: CSANRGPDGYTF